This T cell receptor beta chain was sequenced in a study of blood T cells in healthy people across ages. Caucasian individuals from Russia who were healthy and aged roughly 6 to 95 acted as donors. V was clipped by 4 bases and J by 0 bases, with 7 bases between them. Germline V gene sequence: CDR1 LGHNA, CDR2 YSLEER. The CDR3 runs to 15 residues. A J-beta primer mix and a sample-barcoded 5' primer were used in a second PCR of about 7 to 12 cycles. A single record per CDR3 protein comes from TCRdb applying MiXCR to the 5' RACE reads. The table shows around 990,000 distinct CDR3 sequences, with around two fifths occurring only once. This clonotype was recorded many times.

Sequencing was carried out using blood. This receptor was obtained from a man between 18 and 29 years old in good health. The rearrangement uses TRBV4-3 and TRBJ2-6; D is possibly TRBD2 (6 bases). The CDR3 reads CASSPGVSGANVLTF. CDR3 DNA: TGCGCCAGCAGCCCGGGAGTCTCTGGGGCCAACGTCCTGACTTTC.